The 10 T cell receptor beta chains below were found in one sample sequenced in a study of blood T cells in healthy people across ages (dated by TCRdb to the mid-2010s). The library relied on 5' RACE. Sequenced using an Illumina HiSeq 2500. The second PCR ran for about 6 to 11 cycles and used a J-beta primer mix along with a sample-barcoded 5' primer. TCRdb reran the public reads through fastp at Q25 and MiXCR, keeping productive beta chains. Rows with one shared CDR3 protein collapse into an entry with the most common genes and DNA. The sample has 1.5 million to 2 million distinct CDR3 sequences on record, around 50% of them singletons. Clones ranked in the top ten supply less than 2.5% of the sample. What was sequenced was blood. The source is a woman between 40 and 55 years old in good health.

This clonotype was detected only a few times. This rearrangement joins TRBV7-8 to TRBJ2-1; D remains ambiguous. This CDR3 contains 12 residues. V was shortened by 3 bases and J by 9 bases, with 9 bases between the two germline ends. Per germline, CDR1 SGHVS and CDR2 FQNEAQ. This chain's CDR3 is CASSFTLGEQFF. The DNA for the CDR3 is TGTGCCAGCAGCTTTACGTTGGGTGAGCAGTTCTTC.

This clonotype was observed a handful of times. The chain is built from TRBV5-1 and TRBJ2-5, with 12 positions matching TRBD2. CDR1 and CDR2 (germline): SGHRS, YFSETQ. CDR3 size: 17 residues. The V and J ends lost 4 bases and 1 base, in that order; junction bases with no gene match: 8. CDR3 loop: CASSTRTSGNLQETQYF. CDR3 bases: TGCGCCAGCAGCACCCGGACTAGCGGGAACCTCCAAGAGACCCAGTACTTC.

The sample holds one count of this clonotype. The chain joins TRBV20-1 to TRBJ2-3; D unclear. The V and J ends lost 5 bases and 0 bases respectively, with 12 bases between them. CDR1 and CDR2 (germline): DFQATT, SNEGSKA (reference sequence). The CDR3 contains 14 residues. The CDR3 sequence: CSAHSGPSTDTQYF. In nucleotides, the CDR3 is TGCAGTGCTCACTCCGGGCCCAGCACAGATACGCAGTATTTT.

V gene TRBV4-2 combines with J gene TRBJ2-7; D perhaps matches TRBD1 (6 bases). The CDR3 length is 17 residues. From germline, CDR1 is LGHNA and CDR2 YNFKEQ. Trimming pared 7 bases from V and 1 base from J, leaving 23 bases between. CDR3 coding DNA: TGTGCCAGCAATACTCCCGGTCCGTGGGGGCGTTCCTACGAGCAGTACTTC. Its translation is CASNTPGPWGRSYEQYF.

The chain uses TRBV6-1 and TRBJ2-4; no clear D. CDR3 length equals 17 residues. The germline V gene has CDR1 MNHNS and CDR2 SASEGT. V dropped 5 bases and J dropped 1 base, with 18 bases sitting between them. The CDR3 DNA reads as TGTGCCAGCAGTCCTTCCGCCGTCACCATGGCCAAAAACATTCAGTACTTC. Translating it yields CASSPSAVTMAKNIQYF.

The chain employs TRBV6-4 and TRBJ2-1; no definite D call. With 6 bases removed from V and 0 bases from J, the gap between germline ends came to 18 bases. The CDR3 is 17 amino acids. Germline CDR1 MRHNA, CDR2 SNTAGT. CDR3 amino acids: CASRYSGDSSSYNEQFF. The CDR3 nucleotides read TGTGCCAGCAGATATAGTGGAGATTCGAGCTCCTACAATGAGCAGTTCTTC.

This sequence joins TRBV25-1 and TRBJ2-7; 7 bases are shared with TRBD2. The end of the DNA is better explained by TRBJ2-5, so the J call may be wrong. Germline CDR1 and CDR2: MGHDK and SYGVNS. The CDR3 covers 14 residues. Here the CDR3 reads CASSESRPGGTQYF. The CDR3 nucleotides are TGTGCCAGCAGTGAAAGTAGGCCGGGGGGGACCCAGTACTTC.

V and J are TRBV6-4 and TRBJ2-7, with D perhaps TRBD1 (6 bases). Germline CDR1 MRHNA, CDR2 SNTAGT. Deletions cut 7 bases from V and 3 bases from J, with 25 bases between. The length of the CDR3 is 17 residues. The DNA of the CDR3 is TGTGCCAGCATTTCTCTTTACATGGGGGCCTCCCGCTACGAGCAGTACTTC. Translation: CASISLYMGASRYEQYF.

The chain carries TRBV27 and TRBJ2-3; D is undetermined. The V and J ends lost 1 base and 2 bases respectively, with 16 bases between them. The CDR3 is made up of 17 amino acids. CDR1 is MNHEY, CDR2 SMNVEV, per germline (reference sequence). CDR3 region: CASSLWTPDPSTDTQYF. CDR3 bases: TGTGCCAGCAGTTTATGGACCCCGGACCCTTCCACAGATACGCAGTATTTT.

The chain couples TRBV12-3 or TRBV12-4 to TRBJ1-6, with 11 bases aligning to TRBD1. This CDR3 contains 15 residues. V shed 4 bases, J shed 9 bases, and the junction held 5 bases outside the gene matches. The CDR3 region has the DNA TGTGCCAGCAGTTCCAGGACAGGGGGCATTTCACCCCTCCACTTT. Protein: CASSSRTGGISPLHF.